The next 20 T cell receptor beta chains were all read from a single sample in a study of shared clonotypes between healthy human individuals. Method: immunoSEQ multiplex PCR; TCRdb's copy keeps in-frame clones and lacks some. This table has about 2 million clones, over 85% appearing once. Sequenced material: naive CD4+ T cells sorted from blood. Specified subset: CD45RA+ positively selected. All receptors derive from a man younger than 35 in good health.

The rearrangement links TRBV28 to TRBJ1-2; D call uncertain. Germline values: CDR1 MDHEN, CDR2 SYDVKM. The CDR3 spans 11 residues. Deletions cut 7 bases from V and 7 bases from J, with 10 bases between. The CDR3 DNA reads as TGTGCCAGCACGTCGACGGGTGGCTACACCTTC. It yields the protein CASTSTGGYTF.

The J gene is TRBJ1-2, the V gene TRBV10-3; 8 bases align to TRBD1. The CDR3 consists of 15 residues. CDR1 and CDR2 from the germline V gene are ENHRY and SYGVKD. The V gene end was trimmed by 4 bases and the J gene end by 4 bases; junction bases not matched to a gene: 8. CDR3: CAISGPGQAIYGYTF. The CDR3 nucleotides are TGTGCCATCAGTGGGCCGGGACAGGCGATCTATGGCTACACCTTC.

The V call is TRBV11-2, the J call TRBJ2-5; tentatively, D is TRBD1 or TRBD2 (5 bases each). Germline loops: CDR1 SGHAT, CDR2 FQNNGV. Trimming left V 5 bases short and J 9 bases short, with 28 bases between. The CDR3 contains 17 residues. DNA of the CDR3: TGTGCCAGCAGCCAACCCCGGGACCTTATGGGGGTTCGGGCCCAGTACTTC. Translation gives CASSQPRDLMGVRAQYF.

This rearrangement joins TRBV7-2 to TRBJ2-2; 7 bases line up with TRBD1. Looked up from germline, CDR1 is SGHTA and CDR2 is FQGNSA. V shed 0 bases and J 6 bases; nucleotides not matched to a gene: 7. The CDR3 extends over 16 amino acids. CDR3 residues: CASSLALAGGSGELFF. Here the CDR3 DNA reads TGTGCCAGCAGCTTAGCCCTAGCAGGGGGTTCCGGGGAGCTGTTTTTT.

The chain joins TRBV7-2 to TRBJ2-2, with D perhaps TRBD2 (6 bases). In germline, CDR1 is SGHTA, CDR2 FQGNSA. Trimming stripped 6 bases from V and 5 bases from J, with 10 bases between. The CDR3 runs 13 residues. The DNA of the CDR3 is TGTGCCAGCAGTTCGGGACTGACCGGGGAGCTGTTTTTT. It encodes CASSSGLTGELFF.

The chain recombines TRBV29-1 with TRBJ1-1, with D possibly being TRBD1 (6 bases). The CDR3 is made up of 14 amino acids. Germline V CDR1 and CDR2: SQVTM, ANQGSEA. The V end lost 7 bases, the J end lost 1 base, and 16 bases lay between the germline ends. Here the CDR3 reads CSAQEDSGNTEAFF. CDR3 in DNA: TGCAGCGCTCAAGAGGACAGTGGGAACACTGAAGCTTTCTTT.

The chain uses TRBV18 and TRBJ2-5; D possibly corresponds to TRBD2 (6 bases). Germline V gene data show CDR1 as KGHSH and CDR2 as LQKENI. Between the trimmed V and J ends, which lost 6 bases and 5 bases, there was a span of 13 bases. The CDR3 totals 13 residues. CDR3 amino acids: CASSLGGSETQYF. For the CDR3, the DNA is TGTGCCAGCTCCTTGGGGGGATCGGAGACCCAGTACTTC.

V gene TRBV7-9 combines with J gene TRBJ2-3; D is unclear. The CDR3 runs 13 residues. The V gene's germline CDR1 is SEHNR and CDR2 FQNEAQ (reference sequence). The V end lost 3 bases, the J end lost 4 bases, and 8 bases lay between the germline ends. CDR3 sequence reads: CASSFAWADTQYF. The CDR3 coding sequence is TGTGCCAGCAGCTTCGCCTGGGCAGATACGCAGTATTTT.

The gene calls are TRBV5-1 and TRBJ2-7; D possibly uses TRBD1 or TRBD2 (5 bases each). This CDR3 has 14 residues. CDR1 is SGHRS, CDR2 YFSETQ, per germline. V lost 9 bases to trimming and J lost 0 bases, with 16 bases between them. The CDR3, as DNA: TGCGCCACCTTTGGAGAGGGGTTCTCCTACGAGCAGTACTTC. It specifies CATFGEGFSYEQYF.

This rearrangement joins TRBV5-1 to TRBJ2-7; D is undetermined. V shed 2 bases and J shed 3 bases, with 12 bases lying between them. This CDR3 spans 14 amino acids. Germline CDR1 is SGHRS and CDR2 is YFSETQ. The CDR3 sequence: CASSLRTASYEQYF. CDR3 bases: TGCGCCAGCAGCTTAAGGACCGCTAGCTACGAGCAGTACTTC.

The CDR3 DNA sequence: TGCAGCGCCCTACCTCTTCGGTCGGCAGATACGCAGTATTTT. It codes for CSALPLRSADTQYF. This rearrangement joins TRBV29-1 to TRBJ2-3, with D hard to call. V lost 7 bases and J lost 4, with 18 bases in between. Germline V gives CDR1 SQVTM, CDR2 ANQGSEA. The length of the CDR3 is 14 residues.

The rearrangement uses TRBV18 and TRBJ1-1; D not certain. The CDR3 runs 14 residues. V lost 4 bases and J lost 0, with 9 bases in between. Germline loops: CDR1 KGHSH, CDR2 LQKENI. The DNA of the CDR3 is TGTGCCAGCTCACTGAAAATCATGAACACTGAAGCTTTCTTT. Encoded protein: CASSLKIMNTEAFF. The variable domain in full, with the rest retrieved from reference TRBV18 and TRBJ1-1, is NAGVMQNPRHLVRRRGQEARLRCSPMKGHSHVYWYRQLPEEGLKFMVYLQKENIIDESGMPKERFSAEFPKEGPSILRIQQVVRGDSAAYFCASSLKIMNTEAFFGQGTRLTVV.

The chain uses TRBV6-1 and TRBJ2-5; D possibly corresponds to TRBD2 (5 bases). This CDR3 is 13 amino acids long. Trimming left V 7 bases short and J 4 bases short, with 13 bases between. Germline lookup yields CDR1 MNHNS and CDR2 SASEGT. As DNA, the CDR3 is TGTGCCAGCACAGCGAGCGGAGCAGAGACCCAGTACTTC. Translation gives CASTASGAETQYF.

The rearrangement joins TRBV7-9 to TRBJ2-3; D is ambiguous. V was clipped by 4 bases and J by 6 bases, with 8 bases between them. Germline CDR1 reads SEHNR; CDR2 reads FQNEAQ (reference sequence). The CDR3 consists of 12 residues. The CDR3 nucleotides read TGTGCCAGCAGCTCAACTACGGATACGCAGTATTTT. This gives the protein CASSSTTDTQYF.

CDR3 sequence: CAISESTRGGETQYF. Written as DNA, the CDR3 is TGTGCCATCAGTGAGTCAACCAGGGGTGGGGAGACCCAGTACTTC. The J gene is TRBJ2-5, the V gene TRBV10-3, with D possibly being TRBD1 (6 bases). V lost 0 bases and J 5 bases, leaving 13 bases between the germline ends. The CDR3 is 15 amino acids. From germline, CDR1 is ENHRY and CDR2 SYGVKD.

The J gene is TRBJ2-1, the V gene TRBV5-1; 12 nucleotides agree with TRBD2. Per the germline V gene, CDR1 is SGHRS and CDR2 is YFSETQ. The trim removed 2 bases at V and 9 bases at J, leaving 9 bases unmatched. The CDR3 consists of 16 residues. CDR3 sequence reads: CASSFIELAGGVEQFF. The CDR3 DNA sequence: TGCGCCAGCAGCTTTATAGAACTAGCGGGAGGAGTTGAGCAGTTCTTC.

The genes are TRBV11-1 and TRBJ2-6, with D unclear. Trimming took off 5 bases at V and 3 bases at J, with 11 bases between the two ends. CDR1 is SGHAT and CDR2 is FQDESV in the germline V gene (reference sequence). This CDR3 spans 15 amino acids. In DNA, the CDR3 is TGTGCCAGCAGCCAGGACGGTTTTGGGGCCAACGTCCTGACTTTC. As protein: CASSQDGFGANVLTF. The variable domain in full, with the rest retrieved from reference TRBV11-1 and TRBJ2-6, is EAEVAQSPRYKITEKSQAVAFWCDPISGHATLYWYRQILGQGPELLVQFQDESVVDDSQLPKDRFSAERLKGVDSTLKIQPAELGDSAMYLCASSQDGFGANVLTFGAGSRLTVL.

V is TRBV6-1 and J is TRBJ1-1; TRBD1 matches 10 bases. This CDR3 is built from 14 residues. The V gene's germline CDR1 is MNHNS and CDR2 SASEGT. V lost 6 bases, J lost 4 bases, and 5 bases stayed unmatched. Written as DNA, the CDR3 is TGTGCCAGCAGGGAGACAGGGGGCCCCACTGAAGCTTTCTTT. This codes for CASRETGGPTEAFF.

The V gene is TRBV5-1, the J gene TRBJ1-4, with a weak D call TRBD1 (5 bases). V was shortened by 1 base and J by 4 bases, with 14 bases between the two germline ends. CDR1 is SGHRS and CDR2 is YFSETQ in the germline V gene. The CDR3 covers 16 residues. CDR3 residues: CASSLSPGIGNEKLFF. CDR3 DNA sequence: TGCGCCAGCAGCTTGAGTCCAGGGATTGGTAATGAAAAACTGTTTTTT.

In the case of this clone: The sample holds other DNA sequences that translate to the same CDR3. The J gene is TRBJ2-7, the V gene TRBV5-1; maybe TRBD1 (7 bases). The CDR3 has 14 amino acids. Germline assignment: CDR1 SGHRS and CDR2 YFSETQ. V was cut by 3 bases and J by 1 base, with 11 bases left in between. The CDR3 bases are TGCGCCAGCAGCTCCCAGGGGGGTTCCTACGAGCAGTACTTC. Its protein is CASSSQGGSYEQYF.